The entry that follows covers one T cell receptor beta chain sequence. Its antigen remains unidentified. The data are from a study of regulatory T cells in long-lasting Graves disease. Notes on the study in general: Newly diagnosed disease favored TRBV20-1 and TRBJ2-1 over persistent disease.

CDR3-region Arm-PCR and iRepertoire HTBI primers produced the TCR beta libraries. In the study's own analysis: Segment identification across samples yielded roughly 62 TRBV and roughly 15 TRBJ segments. TCRdb reanalysed the multiplex PCR reads using MiXCR and keeps one entry per CDR3 protein. Here the V and J calls rest on TCRdb's processing, not on the authors' analysis. The data show about 400,000 distinct CDR3 sequences, less than 25% seen once. Time point in this sample: persistent/refractory GD, antithyroid drugs over 5 years with positive TRAb. From PBMCs, RNA was extracted and then used to make the TCR library. The diagnosis of Graves' disease used American Thyroid Association guidelines. Germline CDR1 is SQVTM and CDR2 is ANQGSEA. With 7 bases clipped from V and 5 bases from J, the junction kept 4 bases outside the gene matches. The CDR3 has 13 residues.

The input for sequencing was peripheral blood mononuclear cells (PBMCs), taken when the disease was refractory, from a patient treated with antithyroid drugs. The receptor was isolated from a female donor with Graves disease. The chain carries TRBV29-1 and TRBJ1-4; TRBD1 agrees at 10 bases. This CDR3 is CSARGQGNEKLFF. CDR3 in DNA: TGCAGCGCAAGGGGACAGGGGAATGAAAAACTGTTTTTT.